This is a list of T cell receptor beta chains from one sample in a study of cytomegalovirus exposure and HLA in healthy donors. The method was immunoSEQ multiplex PCR; TCRdb's version includes in-frame clones alone and lacks a portion of them. Altogether some 120,000 clones are present, about 90% being singletons, with the ten largest covering approximately 1.5%. The sequencing sample was made of PBMCs. Receptor source: a man aged 25 to 40 in good health and CMV-seronegative. CDR3s include the opening cysteine and the closing phenylalanine or tryptophan. D genes are given only for firm matches. Size values are once, few and many counts, or a class for expanded clones, and some rows have none.

clone_size j_call v_call d_call cdr3_aa cdr3_nt
NA TRBJ2-7 TRBV9 NA CASSPRFSGAFPYEQYF TGTGCCAGCAGCCCGCGTTTTAGCGGAGCCTTCCCCTACGAGCAGTACTTC
NA TRBJ2-7 TRBV25-1 NA CASSEVGPNVQYF TGTGCCAGCAGTGAAGTGGGGCCCAACGTGCAGTACTTC
NA TRBJ2-3 TRBV5-1 TRBD2 CASSDTSGGSSTDTQYF TGCGCCAGCAGCGACACGTCGGGGGGTTCTAGCACAGATACGCAGTATTTT
NA TRBJ2-1 TRBV15 TRBD2 CATSRGLAEKYNEQFF TGTGCCACCAGCAGAGGACTAGCGGAAAAATACAATGAGCAGTTCTTC
NA TRBJ2-2 TRBV6-1 TRBD1 CASTSQGYTGELFF TGTGCCAGCACCTCACAGGGGTACACCGGGGAGCTGTTTTTT
NA TRBJ1-1 TRBV7-3 TRBD1 CASSLTGGREAFF TGTGCCAGCAGCCTCACAGGGGGCCGCGAAGCTTTCTTT
NA TRBJ1-2 TRBV29-1 TRBD1 CSVEEQGGFRYGYTF TGCAGCGTTGAAGAACAGGGGGGGTTTCGATATGGCTACACCTTC
few TRBJ2-2 TRBV12-5 TRBD1 CASGLGGQGRTGELFF TGTGCTAGTGGTTTGGGGGGACAGGGGAGGACCGGGGAGCTGTTTTTT
once TRBJ1-3 TRBV27 NA CASSPQGQGPGNTIYF TGTGCCAGCAGTCCACAGGGCCAAGGGCCTGGAAACACCATATATTTT
once TRBJ2-7 TRBV4-1 NA CASNDQGLSYEQYF TGCGCCAGCAACGATCAGGGGCTCTCCTACGAGCAGTACTTC
NA TRBJ2-2 TRBV10-3 NA CAISPYTGELFF TGTGCCATCAGCCCATACACCGGGGAGCTGTTTTTT
NA TRBJ2-1 TRBV6-4 NA CASSDSPDYNEQFF TGTGCCAGCAGTGACTCTCCAGATTACAATGAGCAGTTCTTC
NA TRBJ1-2 TRBV18 TRBD1 CASSPPQGGYGYTF TGTGCCAGCTCACCTCCTCAGGGGGGCTATGGCTACACCTTC
once TRBJ1-1 TRBV11-3 TRBD1 CASSRGQDEAFF TGTGCCAGCAGCAGAGGACAGGACGAAGCTTTCTTT
NA TRBJ1-1 TRBV5-6 TRBD1 CASSLGGQGSYEAFF TGTGCCAGCAGCTTGGGGGGACAGGGATCATATGAAGCTTTCTTT
NA TRBJ2-7 TRBV2 TRBD2 CASTRGEGQWSSYEQYF TGTGCCAGCACCCGGGGGGAGGGCCAATGGTCCTCCTACGAGCAGTACTTC
NA TRBJ2-1 TRBV4-1 NA CASSQGRAQGRYNEQFF TGCGCCAGCAGCCAAGGACGAGCCCAGGGGCGGTACAATGAGCAGTTCTTC
NA TRBJ1-3 TRBV19 NA CASSKSATGNTIYF TGTGCCAGTAGCAAATCGGCGACAGGAAACACCATATATTTT
NA TRBJ2-2 TRBV9 TRBD1 CASRDGTGAGELFF TGTGCCAGCAGGGACGGGACAGGGGCCGGGGAGCTGTTTTTT
NA TRBJ1-2 TRBV27 TRBD1 CASSLGQGYGYTF TGTGCCAGCAGTTTAGGACAGGGATATGGCTACACCTTC
NA TRBJ2-7 TRBV5-4 NA CASRRADSYEQYF TGTGCCAGCCGCAGGGCAGACTCCTACGAGCAGTACTTC
NA TRBJ1-3 TRBV30 NA CAWSVDTNTIYF TGTGCCTGGAGTGTTGACACAAACACCATATATTTT
NA TRBJ1-3 TRBV5-1 NA CASSPGTAGNTIYF TGCGCCAGCAGCCCCGGGACTGCTGGAAACACCATATATTTT
NA TRBJ2-4 TRBV21-1 NA CASSKARRQGPLEAKNIQYF TGTGCCAGCAGCAAAGCGAGGAGACAGGGTCCACTAGAAGCCAAAAACATTCAGTACTTC
NA TRBJ2-7 TRBV9 TRBD2 CASSIAGAFSEQYF TGTGCCAGCAGCATAGCGGGAGCATTCAGCGAGCAGTACTTC
NA TRBJ2-7 TRBV11-3 NA CASSPSWTGNSYEQYF TGTGCCAGCAGCCCCTCATGGACGGGAAACTCCTACGAGCAGTACTTC
NA TRBJ2-5 TRBV4-1 TRBD2 CASSPSGVAGGPGYQETQYF TGCGCCAGCAGCCCTAGTGGGGTAGCGGGAGGGCCTGGGTACCAAGAGACCCAGTACTTC
NA TRBJ2-7 TRBV4-3 TRBD1 CASSQGTGPSYEQYF TGCGCCAGCAGCCAGGGGACAGGCCCTTCCTACGAGCAGTACTTC
NA TRBJ1-2 TRBV6-5 NA CASRPSGGGGYTF TGTGCCAGCAGGCCGTCGGGGGGAGGTGGCTACACCTTC
NA TRBJ2-1 TRBV6-5 NA CASRIRDGSYNEQFF TGTGCCAGCAGGATACGGGATGGCTCCTACAATGAGCAGTTCTTC
NA TRBJ1-2 TRBV7-2 TRBD1 CASSRTGLGYTF TGTGCCAGCAGCCGGACAGGGCTCGGCTACACCTTC
NA TRBJ2-3 TRBV27 TRBD2 CATNRGLAGFTDTQYF TGTGCCACCAATCGGGGACTAGCGGGATTCACAGATACGCAGTATTTT
NA TRBJ1-5 TRBV19 NA CASSNGFQPQHF TGTGCCAGTAGTAACGGGTTTCAGCCCCAGCATTTT
NA TRBJ2-5 TRBV7-2 TRBD2 CASSPGGGETQYF TGTGCCAGCAGCCCGGGGGGTGGAGAGACCCAGTACTTC
NA TRBJ1-4 TRBV7-9 NA CASSSTTGERNEKLFF TGTGCCAGCAGCTCCACAACCGGCGAGAGGAATGAAAAACTGTTTTTT
NA TRBJ1-2 TRBV7-2 NA CASRPTVANYGYTF TGTGCCAGCAGACCCACGGTAGCTAACTATGGCTACACCTTC
NA TRBJ2-2 TRBV7-9 TRBD1 CASRTQGRNTGELFF TGTGCCAGCAGAACACAGGGGAGAAATACCGGGGAGCTGTTTTTT
NA TRBJ2-2 TRBV7-7 TRBD2 CASSLGLAGGTGELFF TGTGCCAGCAGCTTAGGGCTAGCGGGAGGCACCGGGGAGCTGTTTTTT
NA TRBJ1-1 TRBV7-9 NA CASSLGSGSEAFF TGTGCCAGCAGCTTGGGGAGTGGCAGCGAAGCTTTCTTT
NA TRBJ2-6 TRBV7-2 NA CASSFRTVSGANVLTF TGTGCCAGCAGCTTCCGGACAGTCTCTGGGGCCAACGTCCTGACTTTC
NA TRBJ2-7 TRBV27 TRBD1 CASSFLFETGPYEQYF TGTGCCAGCAGTTTTCTCTTTGAGACAGGGCCCTACGAGCAGTACTTC
NA TRBJ1-2 TRBV2 NA CASSFDPGYGYTF TGTGCCAGCAGTTTTGATCCGGGATATGGCTACACCTTC
once TRBJ1-5 TRBV27 NA CASSSSEGGWDQPQHF TGTGCCAGCAGTTCATCCGAAGGGGGATGGGATCAGCCCCAGCATTTT
NA TRBJ2-1 TRBV2 NA CASSEGQLSYNEQFF TGTGCCAGCAGTGAAGGACAGCTAAGCTACAATGAGCAGTTCTTC
NA TRBJ1-1 TRBV6-6 NA CASCRGGLSMNTEAFF TGTGCCAGTTGTCGCGGAGGGTTAAGCATGAACACTGAAGCTTTCTTT
NA TRBJ1-3 TRBV9 NA CASSVAPGRNTIYF TGTGCCAGCAGCGTAGCTCCAGGGAGGAACACCATATATTTT
few TRBJ1-1 TRBV2 TRBD1 CASSGDRGTEAFF TGTGCCAGCAGTGGGGACAGGGGGACTGAAGCTTTCTTT
NA TRBJ2-5 TRBV5-5 TRBD2 CASSLLAGLQETQYF TGTGCCAGCAGCCTCCTAGCGGGACTTCAAGAGACCCAGTACTTC
NA TRBJ1-2 TRBV19 TRBD1 CASSPGTGGADNYGYTF TGTGCCAGTAGTCCCGGGACAGGGGGCGCTGACAACTATGGCTACACCTTC
NA TRBJ2-1 TRBV5-1 NA CASSSGLTSSYNEQFF TGCGCCAGCAGTTCGGGACTTACAAGCTCCTACAATGAGCAGTTCTTC